This T cell receptor (beta chain) was captured in a study of T cell repertoires in cytomegalovirus infection. Whole-study context: Use of recently identified HLA-C-restricted and well-studied HLA-B-restricted CMV epitopes was part of the study. Study outcomes and limitations: Across the ex vivo response, the dominant clonotypes were HLA-C-restricted CMV-specific TCR beta clonotypes.

The CDR3 spans 15 residues. V shed 2 bases and J 2 bases; nucleotides not matched to a gene: 7. The germline gives CDR1 SQVTM, CDR2 ANQGSEA. This clonotype has a handful of counts. Its antigen is undetermined. TCRdb re-analysed the reads in MiXCR, keeping a single row per CDR3 protein. The profile shows some 900,000 distinct CDR3 sequences, 32% of them singletons. The sample was cultured CD8+ T cells from PBMCs, taken from culture after CMV antigen stimulation. The TCR sequence derives from a human donor in good health (CMV status not recorded). Some clones in this sample may be carry-over from other donors' samples. V gene TRBV29-1 combines with J gene TRBJ2-5, with 8 bases matching TRBD1. CDR3 sequence: CSVEPGGVWQETQYF. CDR3 DNA: TGCAGCGTTGAACCAGGGGGCGTTTGGCAAGAGACCCAGTACTTC.